The 8 T cell receptor beta chains below come from one sample, sequenced in a study of control samples from healthy donors and cancer patients. Measured with immunoSEQ multiplex PCR; TCRdb has only the in-frame clones, and not every one. Of approximately 190,000 clones detected, about 90% appear once; the ten largest clones hold 1.8%. The source material was blood. The receptors originated from a man aged 25 to 40 in good health.

This clone was seen only once. The chain joins TRBV23-1 to TRBJ2-3, with D perhaps TRBD1 (6 bases). TRBV23-1 is an ORF; its function is uncertain. This CDR3 spans 16 amino acids. V shed 6 bases and J shed 3 bases, with 19 bases lying between them. This chain's CDR3 is CASSLGQIGRTDTQYF. DNA for the CDR3: TGCGCCAGCAGCCTTGGACAGATCGGCAGGACAGATACGCAGTATTTT.

The CDR3 sequence: CASSETKSTGELFF. The CDR3 coding sequence is TGCGCCAGCAGTGAGACCAAGAGCACCGGGGAGCTGTTTTTT. The V and J genes are TRBV10-1 and TRBJ2-2; D uncertain. Trimming removed 2 bases at V and 4 bases at J, with 8 bases between. The CDR3 runs 14 residues. Germline-derived CDR1 and CDR2 are WNHNN and SYGVQD (reference sequence).

The chain uses TRBV11-3 and TRBJ1-4; TRBD1 matches 11 bases. J gave up 5 bases and V 5 bases, and 4 bases lay outside the gene matches. The CDR3 has 15 amino acids. Germline CDR1 SGHNT, CDR2 YENEEA. CDR3 sequence (DNA): TGTGCCAGCAGCATGGGACAGGGGGGAAATGAAAAACTGTTTTTT. This gives the protein CASSMGQGGNEKLFF.

The rearrangement links TRBV7-2 to TRBJ2-3, with 7 bases lining up with TRBD2. CDR1 is SGHTA and CDR2 is FQGNSA in the germline V gene. Losses at the gene ends were 3 bases for V and 4 bases for J; bases not matched to a gene: 4. This CDR3 has 14 amino acids. CDR3 loop: CASSFGGTPDTQYF. The CDR3 DNA reads TGTGCCAGCAGCTTCGGGGGGACCCCAGATACGCAGTATTTT.

The J gene is TRBJ2-1, the V gene TRBV5-1; 8 bases match TRBD1. Trimming at V came to 9 bases and at J to 5 bases, leaving 10 bases not matched to a gene. Germline CDR1 SGHRS, CDR2 YFSETQ. The CDR3 is 14 residues long. CDR3 residues: CATTPGQENNEQFF. For the CDR3, the DNA is TGCGCCACCACTCCGGGACAGGAGAACAATGAGCAGTTCTTC.

This clone came up once. The CDR3 spells CASSRTSPKGTQYF. The CDR3, as DNA: TGTGCCAGCAGCCGGACTAGCCCAAAAGGAACGCAGTATTTT. The chain is built from TRBV27 and TRBJ2-3, with 8 bases aligning to TRBD2. Germline V gene sequence: CDR1 MNHEY, CDR2 SMNVEV (reference sequence). The CDR3 length is 14 residues. J was trimmed by 9 bases and V by 6 bases; bases with no gene match: 11.

V is TRBV7-3 and J is TRBJ2-1; 10 bases map to TRBD2. The V gene's germline CDR1 is SGHTA and CDR2 FQGTGA. This CDR3 is 18 amino acids long. The junction had 9 bases not matched to a gene; V was cut back by 4 bases and J by 0 bases. This CDR3 is CASSSRGAGGLSYNEQFF. The CDR3 DNA sequence: TGTGCCAGCAGCTCACGGGGAGCGGGGGGGCTCTCCTACAATGAGCAGTTCTTC.

This clone has a single count. V is TRBV18 and J is TRBJ2-7; a weak D match, TRBD1 (6 bases). Trimming stripped 6 bases from V and 7 bases from J, with 19 bases between. This CDR3 contains 14 residues. Germline loops: CDR1 KGHSH, CDR2 LQKENI. The CDR3 nucleotides read TGTGCCAGCTCGGGGGACATCGGATCTGGGGAGCAGTACTTC. Residues: CASSGDIGSGEQYF.